The sequence of this T cell receptor (beta chain) was determined in a study of identical twins. General observations from the study: Cord blood beta clonotypes present at high abundance carried fewer insertions; no such pattern appeared in memory repertoires.

TCRdb redid the calling of the 5' RACE reads with MiXCR, one entry per CDR3 protein. The data contain 300,000 to 400,000 distinct CDR3 sequences, 8.5% to 10% of them singletons. This CDR3 contains 14 residues. The V segment lost 3 bases and the J segment 6 bases; nucleotides outside the gene matches: 8. This clonotype has more than one count but fewer than ten. The antigen remains undetermined. This sequence joins TRBV12-3 or TRBV12-4 and TRBJ2-7; 7 nucleotides align to TRBD2. Sequences were obtained from naive T cells sorted from blood. This clonotype originated in a woman aged 50 to 65 in good health. CDR3 sequence (DNA): TGTGCCAGCAGTTTTGTGGGAGGGATTGGCGAGCAGTACTTC. Translation gives CASSFVGGIGEQYF.